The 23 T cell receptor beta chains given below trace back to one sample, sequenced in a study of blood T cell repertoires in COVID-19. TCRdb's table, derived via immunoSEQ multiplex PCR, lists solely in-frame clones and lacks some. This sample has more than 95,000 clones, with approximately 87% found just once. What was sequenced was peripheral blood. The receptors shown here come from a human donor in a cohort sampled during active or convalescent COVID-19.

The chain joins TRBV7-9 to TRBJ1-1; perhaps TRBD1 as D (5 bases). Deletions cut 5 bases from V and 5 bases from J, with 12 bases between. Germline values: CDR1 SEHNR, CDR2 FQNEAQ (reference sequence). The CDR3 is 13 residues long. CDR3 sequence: CASSASGGTEAFF. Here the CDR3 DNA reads TGTGCCAGCAGCGCCTCCGGGGGAACTGAAGCTTTCTTT.

The CDR3 is CASSMAWGQEGRYGYTF. The CDR3 coding sequence is TGTGCCAGCAGCATGGCGTGGGGGCAGGAAGGTAGATATGGCTACACCTTC. The V gene is TRBV7-9, the J gene TRBJ1-2; TRBD1 is a possible D gene (6 bases). The germline V gene has CDR1 SEHNR and CDR2 FQNEAQ (reference sequence). This CDR3 region has 17 residues. Trimming took off 5 bases at V and 5 bases at J, with 24 bases between the two ends.

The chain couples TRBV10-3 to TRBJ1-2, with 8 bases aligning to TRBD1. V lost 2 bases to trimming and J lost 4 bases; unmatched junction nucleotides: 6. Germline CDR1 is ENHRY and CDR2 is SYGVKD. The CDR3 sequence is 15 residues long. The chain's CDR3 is CAISEHGQGGYGYTF. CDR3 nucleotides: TGTGCCATCAGTGAGCATGGACAGGGCGGCTATGGCTACACCTTC.

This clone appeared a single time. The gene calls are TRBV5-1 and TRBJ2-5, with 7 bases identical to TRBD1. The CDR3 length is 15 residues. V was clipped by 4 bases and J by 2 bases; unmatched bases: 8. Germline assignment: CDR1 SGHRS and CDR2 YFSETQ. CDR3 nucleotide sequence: TGCGCCAGCAGCCAAAGGACAGGCCTTCAAGAGACCCAGTACTTC. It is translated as CASSQRTGLQETQYF.

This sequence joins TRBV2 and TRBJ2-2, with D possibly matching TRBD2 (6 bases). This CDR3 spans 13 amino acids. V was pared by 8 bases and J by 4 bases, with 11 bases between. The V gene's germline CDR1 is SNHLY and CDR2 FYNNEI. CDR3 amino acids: CASSRDATGELFF. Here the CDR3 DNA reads TGTGCCAGCTCGCGGGACGCCACCGGGGAGCTGTTTTTT.

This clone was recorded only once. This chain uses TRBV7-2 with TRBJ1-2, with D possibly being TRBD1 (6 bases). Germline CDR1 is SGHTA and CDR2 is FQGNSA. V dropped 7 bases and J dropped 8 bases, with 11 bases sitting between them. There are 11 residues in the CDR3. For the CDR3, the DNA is TGTGCCAGCAACCAGGGGAACGGCTACACCTTC. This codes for CASNQGNGYTF.

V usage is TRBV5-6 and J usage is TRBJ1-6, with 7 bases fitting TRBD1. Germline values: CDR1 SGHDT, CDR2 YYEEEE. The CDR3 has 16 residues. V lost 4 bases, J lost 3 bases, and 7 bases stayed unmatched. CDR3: CASSRQGIRYNSPLHF. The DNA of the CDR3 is TGTGCCAGCAGCCGACAGGGAATACGCTATAATTCACCCCTCCACTTT. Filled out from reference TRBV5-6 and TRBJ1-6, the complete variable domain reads DAGVTQSPTHLIKTRGQQVTLRCSPKSGHDTVSWYQQALGQGPQFIFQYYEEEERQRGNFPDRFSGHQFPNYSSELNVNALLLGDSALYLCASSRQGIRYNSPLHFGNGTRLTVT.

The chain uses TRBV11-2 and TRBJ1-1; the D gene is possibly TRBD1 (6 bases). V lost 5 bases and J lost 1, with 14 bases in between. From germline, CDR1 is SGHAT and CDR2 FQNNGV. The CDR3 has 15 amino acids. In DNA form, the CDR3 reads TGTGCCAGCAGCCCCCGGACAGTGTGGAACACTGAAGCTTTCTTT. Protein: CASSPRTVWNTEAFF.

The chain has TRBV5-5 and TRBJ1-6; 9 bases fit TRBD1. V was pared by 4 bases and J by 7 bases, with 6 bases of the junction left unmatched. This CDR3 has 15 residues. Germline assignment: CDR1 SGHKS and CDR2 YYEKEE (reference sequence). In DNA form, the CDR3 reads TGTGCCAGCAGCGCCACAGGGGGCCCGAATTCACCCCTCCACTTT. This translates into CASSATGGPNSPLHF.

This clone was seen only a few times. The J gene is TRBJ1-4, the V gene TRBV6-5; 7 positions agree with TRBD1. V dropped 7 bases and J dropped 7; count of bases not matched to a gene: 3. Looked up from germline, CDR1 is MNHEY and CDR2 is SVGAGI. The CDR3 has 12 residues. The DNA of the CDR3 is TGTGCCAGCATGGGGGACAGTGAAAAACTGTTTTTT. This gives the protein CASMGDSEKLFF.

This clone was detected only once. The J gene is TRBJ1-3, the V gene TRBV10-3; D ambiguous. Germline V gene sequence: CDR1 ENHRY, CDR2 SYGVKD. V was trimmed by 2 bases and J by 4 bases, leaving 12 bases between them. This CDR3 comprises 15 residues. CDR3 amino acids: CAISESGDRGNTIYF. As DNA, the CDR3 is TGTGCCATCAGTGAGAGCGGGGATCGAGGAAACACCATATATTTT.

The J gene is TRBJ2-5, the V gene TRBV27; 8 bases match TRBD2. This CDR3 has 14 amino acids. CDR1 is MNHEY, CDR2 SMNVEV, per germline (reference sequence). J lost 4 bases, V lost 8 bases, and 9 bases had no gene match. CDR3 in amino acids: CASRLLAERETQYF. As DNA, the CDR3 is TGTGCCAGCCGATTACTAGCGGAACGAGAGACCCAGTACTTC.

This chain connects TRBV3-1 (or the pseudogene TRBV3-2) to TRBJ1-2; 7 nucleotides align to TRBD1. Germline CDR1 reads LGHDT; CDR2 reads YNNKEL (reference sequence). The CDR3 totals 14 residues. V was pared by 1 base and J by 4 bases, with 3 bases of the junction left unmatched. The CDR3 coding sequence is TGTGCCAGCAGCCAAGGGGGACAGATCTATGGCTACACCTTC. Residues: CASSQGGQIYGYTF.

The CDR3 here is CASSLGQGNTGELFF. The CDR3 DNA reads TGCGCCAGCAGCTTGGGGCAGGGGAACACCGGGGAGCTGTTTTTT. This sequence joins TRBV5-1 and TRBJ2-2; D may be TRBD1 (5 bases). Trimming left V 0 bases short and J 1 base short, with 7 bases between. CDR1 is SGHRS, CDR2 YFSETQ, per germline. This CDR3 region has 15 residues.

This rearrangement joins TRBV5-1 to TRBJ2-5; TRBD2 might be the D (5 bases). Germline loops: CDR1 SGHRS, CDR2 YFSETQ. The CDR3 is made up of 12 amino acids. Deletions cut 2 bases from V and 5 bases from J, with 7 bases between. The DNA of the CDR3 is TGCGCCAGCAGCTTTAGCGTGGAGACCCAGTACTTC. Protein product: CASSFSVETQYF.

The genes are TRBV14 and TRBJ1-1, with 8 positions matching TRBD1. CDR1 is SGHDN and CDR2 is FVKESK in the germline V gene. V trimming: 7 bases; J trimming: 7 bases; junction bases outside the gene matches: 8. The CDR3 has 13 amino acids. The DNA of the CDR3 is TGTGCCAGCAACCGACAGGGGAATGGTGAAGCTTTCTTT. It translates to CASNRQGNGEAFF. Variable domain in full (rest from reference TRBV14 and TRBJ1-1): EAGVTQFPSHSVIEKGQTVTLRCDPISGHDNLYWYRRVMGKEIKFLLHFVKESKQDESGMPNNRFLAERTGGTYSTLKVQPAELEDSGVYFCASNRQGNGEAFFGQGTRLTVV.

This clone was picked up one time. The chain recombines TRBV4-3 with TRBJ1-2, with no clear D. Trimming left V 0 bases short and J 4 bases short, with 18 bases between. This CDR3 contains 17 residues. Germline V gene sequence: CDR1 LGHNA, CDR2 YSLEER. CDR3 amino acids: CASSQDVGFGAPYGYTF. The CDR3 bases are TGCGCCAGCAGCCAAGATGTCGGTTTTGGTGCTCCCTATGGCTACACCTTC.

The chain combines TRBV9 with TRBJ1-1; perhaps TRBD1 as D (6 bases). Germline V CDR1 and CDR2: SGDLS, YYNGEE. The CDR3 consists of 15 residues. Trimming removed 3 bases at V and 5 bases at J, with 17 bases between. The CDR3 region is CASSAVGGSETEAFF. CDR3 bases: TGTGCCAGCAGCGCCGTAGGGGGATCGGAGACTGAAGCTTTCTTT.

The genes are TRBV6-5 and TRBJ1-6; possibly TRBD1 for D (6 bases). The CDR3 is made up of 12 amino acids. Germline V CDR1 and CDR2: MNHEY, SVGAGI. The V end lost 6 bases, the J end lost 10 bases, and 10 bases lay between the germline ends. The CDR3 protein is CASRAGDSPLHF. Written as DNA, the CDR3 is TGTGCCAGCAGGGCAGGGGACTCACCCCTCCACTTT.

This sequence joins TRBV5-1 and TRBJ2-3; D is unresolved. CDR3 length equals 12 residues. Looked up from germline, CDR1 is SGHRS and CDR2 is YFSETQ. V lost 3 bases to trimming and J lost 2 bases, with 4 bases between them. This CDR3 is CASSYYTDTQYF. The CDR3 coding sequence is TGCGCCAGCAGCTACTACACAGATACGCAGTATTTT.

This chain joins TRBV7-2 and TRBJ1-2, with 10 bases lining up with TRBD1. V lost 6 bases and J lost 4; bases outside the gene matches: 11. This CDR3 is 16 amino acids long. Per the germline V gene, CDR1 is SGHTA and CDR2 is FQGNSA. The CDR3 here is CASRYDPGQGTYGYTF. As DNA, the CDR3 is TGTGCCAGCAGATATGACCCGGGACAGGGGACCTATGGCTACACCTTC.

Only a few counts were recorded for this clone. CDR3 amino acids: CASSSIGGDNQPQHF. The CDR3 bases are TGTGCCAGTAGTTCTATCGGGGGGGACAATCAGCCCCAGCATTTT. The V and J genes are TRBV19 and TRBJ1-5, with D maybe TRBD1 (5 bases). V gave up 5 bases and J gave up 3 bases, with 14 bases separating them. Per the germline V gene, CDR1 is LNHDA and CDR2 is SQIVND (reference sequence). The CDR3 has 15 amino acids.

The CDR3 bases are TGTGCCAGCAGTTTGAGCCCTAGTGCTTCACCCCTCCACTTT. Translating gives CASSLSPSASPLHF. The chain uses TRBV28 and TRBJ1-6, with D hard to call. Germline V gene lookup returns CDR1 MDHEN and CDR2 SYDVKM. The length of the CDR3 is 14 residues. Deletions cut 3 bases from V and 9 bases from J, with 12 bases between. The whole variable domain, remainder taken from reference TRBV28 and TRBJ1-6, is DVKVTQSSRYLVKRTGEKVFLECVQDMDHENMFWYRQDPGLGLRLIYFSYDVKMKEKGDIPEGYSVSREKKERFSLILESASTNQTSMYLCASSLSPSASPLHFGNGTRLTVT.